This T cell receptor beta chain is from a study of cytomegalovirus exposure and HLA in healthy donors. Study results and limitations: 164 TCR beta chains were listed as cytomegalovirus-associated. For most TCR sequences rarity was the rule, although some public TCRs occurred in many donors.

The protocol was immunoSEQ multiplex PCR, while the TCRdb copy is restricted to in-frame clones and leaves out a portion. The table has more than 110,000 clones, around nine tenths seen once; the top ten hold 7% to 9%. The germline V gene has CDR1 MDHEN and CDR2 SYDVKM. The CDR3 has 14 residues. Trimming removed 2 bases from V and 3 bases from J; junction bases left unmatched: 2. As to this clone: Its matching antigen is unknown.

V is TRBV28 and J is TRBJ2-7, with 9 bases aligning to TRBD1. The receptor's source is a woman under 30 in good health and CMV-seropositive. The specimen sequenced was PBMCs. CDR3 nucleotide sequence: TGTGCCAGCAGTTTACTGGGACAGGGCTACGAGCAGTACTTC. As protein: CASSLLGQGYEQYF.